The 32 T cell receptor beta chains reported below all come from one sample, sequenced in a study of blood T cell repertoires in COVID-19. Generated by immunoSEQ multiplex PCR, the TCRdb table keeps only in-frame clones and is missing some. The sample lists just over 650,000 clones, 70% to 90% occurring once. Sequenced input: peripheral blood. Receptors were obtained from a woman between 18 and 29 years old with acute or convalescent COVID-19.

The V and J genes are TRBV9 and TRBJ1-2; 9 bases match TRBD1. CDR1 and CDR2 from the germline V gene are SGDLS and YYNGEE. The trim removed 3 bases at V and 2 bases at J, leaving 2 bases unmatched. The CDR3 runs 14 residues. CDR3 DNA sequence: TGTGCCAGCAGCGGGGGACAGGGAAACTATGGCTACACCTTC. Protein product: CASSGGQGNYGYTF.

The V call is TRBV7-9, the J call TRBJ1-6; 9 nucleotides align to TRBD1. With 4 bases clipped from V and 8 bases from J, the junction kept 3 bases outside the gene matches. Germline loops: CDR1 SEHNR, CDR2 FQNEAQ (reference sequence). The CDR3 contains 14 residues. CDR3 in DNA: TGTGCCAGCAGCTCGACAGGGGGGGATTCACCCCTCCACTTT. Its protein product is CASSSTGGDSPLHF.

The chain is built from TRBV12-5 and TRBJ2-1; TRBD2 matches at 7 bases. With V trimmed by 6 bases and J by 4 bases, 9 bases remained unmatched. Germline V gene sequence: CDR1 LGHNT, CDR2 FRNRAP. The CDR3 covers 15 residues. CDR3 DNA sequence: TGTGCTAGTGGGGACCCCGGGGGGAGTTACAATGAGCAGTTCTTC. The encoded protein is CASGDPGGSYNEQFF.

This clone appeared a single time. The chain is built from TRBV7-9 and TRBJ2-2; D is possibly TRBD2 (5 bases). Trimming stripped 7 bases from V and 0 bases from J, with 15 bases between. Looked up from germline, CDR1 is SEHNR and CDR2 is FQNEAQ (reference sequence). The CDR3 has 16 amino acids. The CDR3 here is CASTPGERTNTGELFF. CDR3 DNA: TGTGCCAGCACCCCCGGGGAGAGAACGAACACCGGGGAGCTGTTTTTT.

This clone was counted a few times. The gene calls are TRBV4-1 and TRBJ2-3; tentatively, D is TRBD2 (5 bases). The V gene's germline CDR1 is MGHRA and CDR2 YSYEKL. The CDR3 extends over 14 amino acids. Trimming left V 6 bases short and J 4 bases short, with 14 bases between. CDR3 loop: CASSPRTPPDTQYF. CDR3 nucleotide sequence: TGCGCCAGCAGTCCACGGACTCCGCCAGATACGCAGTATTTT.

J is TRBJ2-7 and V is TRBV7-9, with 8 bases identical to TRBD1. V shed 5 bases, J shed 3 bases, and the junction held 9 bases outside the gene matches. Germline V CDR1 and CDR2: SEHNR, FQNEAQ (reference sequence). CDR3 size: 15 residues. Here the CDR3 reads CASSLDRGQVYEQYF. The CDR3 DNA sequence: TGTGCCAGCAGCCTAGACAGGGGCCAGGTCTACGAGCAGTACTTC.

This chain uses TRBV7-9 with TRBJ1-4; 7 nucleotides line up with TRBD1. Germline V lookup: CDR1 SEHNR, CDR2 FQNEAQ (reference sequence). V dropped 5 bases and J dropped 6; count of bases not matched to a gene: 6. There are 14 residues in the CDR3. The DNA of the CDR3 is TGTGCCAGCAGCCCAGGGGGATTATATGAAAAACTGTTTTTT. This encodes CASSPGGLYEKLFF.

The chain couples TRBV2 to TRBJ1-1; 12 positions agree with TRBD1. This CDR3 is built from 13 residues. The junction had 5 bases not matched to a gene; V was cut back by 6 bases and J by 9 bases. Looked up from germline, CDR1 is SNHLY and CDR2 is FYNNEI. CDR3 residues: CASRGTGGLQAFF. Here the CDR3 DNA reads TGTGCCAGCAGAGGGACAGGGGGCCTCCAAGCTTTCTTT.

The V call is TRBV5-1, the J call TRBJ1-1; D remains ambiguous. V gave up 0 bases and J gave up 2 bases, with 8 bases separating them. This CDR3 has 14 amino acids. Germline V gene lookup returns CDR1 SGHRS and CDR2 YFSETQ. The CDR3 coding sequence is TGCGCCAGCAGCTTGGTATTAGCAAACACTGAAGCTTTCTTT. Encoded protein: CASSLVLANTEAFF.

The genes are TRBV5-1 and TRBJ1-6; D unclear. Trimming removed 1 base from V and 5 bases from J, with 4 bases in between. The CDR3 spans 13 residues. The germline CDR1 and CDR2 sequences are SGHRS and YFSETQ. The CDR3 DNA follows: TGCGCCAGCAGCTTGTCTAATAATTCACCCCTCCACTTT. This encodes CASSLSNNSPLHF.

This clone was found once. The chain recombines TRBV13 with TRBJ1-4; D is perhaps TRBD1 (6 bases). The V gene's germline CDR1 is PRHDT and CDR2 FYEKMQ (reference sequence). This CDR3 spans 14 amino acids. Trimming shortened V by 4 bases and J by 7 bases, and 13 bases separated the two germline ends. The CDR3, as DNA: TGTGCCAGCAGCTCCGGGACACTTAGTGAAAAACTGTTTTTT. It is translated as CASSSGTLSEKLFF.

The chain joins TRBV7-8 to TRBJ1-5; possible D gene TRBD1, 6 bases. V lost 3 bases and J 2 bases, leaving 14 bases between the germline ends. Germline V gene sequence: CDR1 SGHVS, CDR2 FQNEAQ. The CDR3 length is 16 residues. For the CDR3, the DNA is TGTGCCAGCAGCTTCGGCAGGGGTCTCGGCAATCAGCCCCAGCATTTT. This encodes CASSFGRGLGNQPQHF. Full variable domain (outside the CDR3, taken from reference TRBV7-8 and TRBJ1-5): GAGVSQSPRYKVAKRGQDVALRCDPISGHVSLFWYQQALGQGPEFLTYFQNEAQLDKSGLPSDRFFAERPEGSVSTLKIQRTQQEDSAVYLCASSFGRGLGNQPQHFGDGTRLSIL.

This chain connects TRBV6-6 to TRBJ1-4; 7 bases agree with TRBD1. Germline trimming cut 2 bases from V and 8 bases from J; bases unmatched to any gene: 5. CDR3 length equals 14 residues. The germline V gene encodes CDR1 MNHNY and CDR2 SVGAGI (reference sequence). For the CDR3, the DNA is TGTGCCAGCAGTTACGAGGGGGCCGCCGAAAAACTGTTTTTT. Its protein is CASSYEGAAEKLFF.

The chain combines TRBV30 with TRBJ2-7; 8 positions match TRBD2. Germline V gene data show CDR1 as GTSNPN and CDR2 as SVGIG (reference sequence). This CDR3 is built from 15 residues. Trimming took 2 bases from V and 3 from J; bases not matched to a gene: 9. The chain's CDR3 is CAWSPLAGKHYEQYF. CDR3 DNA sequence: TGTGCCTGGAGTCCCTTAGCGGGGAAACACTACGAGCAGTACTTC. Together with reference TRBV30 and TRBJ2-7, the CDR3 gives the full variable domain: SQTIHQWPATLVQPVGSPLSLECTVEGTSNPNLYWYRQAAGRGLQLLFYSVGIGQISSEVPQNLSASRPQDRQFILSSKKLLLSDSGFYLCAWSPLAGKHYEQYFGPGTRLTVT.

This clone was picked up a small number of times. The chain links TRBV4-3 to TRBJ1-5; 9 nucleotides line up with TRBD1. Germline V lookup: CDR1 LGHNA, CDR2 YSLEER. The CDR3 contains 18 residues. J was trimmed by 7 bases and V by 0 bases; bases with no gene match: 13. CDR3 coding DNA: TGCGCCAGCAGCCAAGAACTCACAGGGGGCGCCTTCGGCCAGCCCCAGCATTTT. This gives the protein CASSQELTGGAFGQPQHF.

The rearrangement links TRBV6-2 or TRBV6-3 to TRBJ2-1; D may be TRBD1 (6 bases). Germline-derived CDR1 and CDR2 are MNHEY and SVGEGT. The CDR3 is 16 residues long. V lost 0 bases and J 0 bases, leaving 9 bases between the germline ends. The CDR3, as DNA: TGTGCCAGCAGTTACTCGGGACATAGCTCCTACAATGAGCAGTTCTTC. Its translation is CASSYSGHSSYNEQFF.

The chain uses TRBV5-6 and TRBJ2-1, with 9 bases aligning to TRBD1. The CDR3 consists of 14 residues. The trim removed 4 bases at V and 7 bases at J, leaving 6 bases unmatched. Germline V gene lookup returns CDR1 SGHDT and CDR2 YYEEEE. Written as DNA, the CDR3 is TGTGCCAGCAGCCTACAGGGGGCGTTAAATGAGCAGTTCTTC. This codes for CASSLQGALNEQFF.

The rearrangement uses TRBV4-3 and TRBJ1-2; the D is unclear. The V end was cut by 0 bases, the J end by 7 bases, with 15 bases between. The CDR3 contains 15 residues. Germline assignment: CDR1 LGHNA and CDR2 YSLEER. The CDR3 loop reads CASSQDVRREGGYTF. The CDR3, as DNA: TGCGCCAGCAGCCAAGATGTCCGGCGCGAGGGTGGCTACACCTTC.

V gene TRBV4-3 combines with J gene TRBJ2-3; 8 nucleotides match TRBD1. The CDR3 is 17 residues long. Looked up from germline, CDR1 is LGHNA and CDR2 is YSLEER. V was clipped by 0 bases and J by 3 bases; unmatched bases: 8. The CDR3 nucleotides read TGCGCCAGCAGCCAAGACGTCGGACAGGGAATGACAGATACGCAGTATTTT. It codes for CASSQDVGQGMTDTQYF.

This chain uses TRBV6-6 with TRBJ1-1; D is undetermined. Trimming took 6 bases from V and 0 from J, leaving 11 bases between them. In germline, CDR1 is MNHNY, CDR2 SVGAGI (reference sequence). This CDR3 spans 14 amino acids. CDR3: CASSLGRMNTEAFF. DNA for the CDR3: TGTGCCAGCAGCCTAGGTAGGATGAACACTGAAGCTTTCTTT.

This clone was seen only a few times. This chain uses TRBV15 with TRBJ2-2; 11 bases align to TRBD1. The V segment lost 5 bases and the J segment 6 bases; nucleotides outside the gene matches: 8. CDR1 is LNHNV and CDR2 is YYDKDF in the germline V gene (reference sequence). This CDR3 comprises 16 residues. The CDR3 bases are TGTGCCACCAGCGACCCGGGACAGGGGGTGGCCGGGGAGCTGTTTTTT. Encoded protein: CATSDPGQGVAGELFF.

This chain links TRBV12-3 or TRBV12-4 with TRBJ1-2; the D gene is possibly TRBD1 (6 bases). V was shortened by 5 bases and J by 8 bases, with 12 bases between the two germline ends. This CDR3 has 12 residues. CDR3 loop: CASSKQGTGYTF. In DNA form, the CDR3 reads TGTGCCAGCAGTAAACAGGGAACCGGCTACACCTTC.

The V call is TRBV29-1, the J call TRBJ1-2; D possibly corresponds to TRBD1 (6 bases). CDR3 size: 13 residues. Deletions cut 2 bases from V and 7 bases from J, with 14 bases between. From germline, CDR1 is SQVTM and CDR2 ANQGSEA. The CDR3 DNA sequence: TGCAGCGTTGAAAGGGGGGGCCCGGCTGGCTACACCTTC. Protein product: CSVERGGPAGYTF.

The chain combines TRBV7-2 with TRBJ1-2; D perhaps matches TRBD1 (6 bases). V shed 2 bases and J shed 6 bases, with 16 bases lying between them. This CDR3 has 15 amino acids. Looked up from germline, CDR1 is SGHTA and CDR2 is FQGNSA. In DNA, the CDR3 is TGTGCCAGCAGCTTAAGCTTGGACAGAGGTAATGGCTACACCTTC. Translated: CASSLSLDRGNGYTF.

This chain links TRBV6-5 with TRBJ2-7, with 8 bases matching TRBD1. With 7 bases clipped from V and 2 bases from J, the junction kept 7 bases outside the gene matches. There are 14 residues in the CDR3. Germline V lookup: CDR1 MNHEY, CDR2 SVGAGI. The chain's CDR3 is CASTTGQETYEQYF. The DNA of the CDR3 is TGTGCCAGCACTACGGGACAGGAGACCTACGAGCAGTACTTC.

The CDR3 sequence is CASSPRPGGRNTEAFF. CDR3 coding DNA: TGTGCCAGCAGCCCGAGGCCCGGGGGGAGGAACACTGAAGCTTTCTTT. The gene calls are TRBV7-6 and TRBJ1-1, with TRBD1 as a possible D gene (5 bases). V lost 5 bases and J 1 base, leaving 17 bases between the germline ends. The CDR3 consists of 16 residues. The germline gives CDR1 SGHVS, CDR2 FNYEAQ.

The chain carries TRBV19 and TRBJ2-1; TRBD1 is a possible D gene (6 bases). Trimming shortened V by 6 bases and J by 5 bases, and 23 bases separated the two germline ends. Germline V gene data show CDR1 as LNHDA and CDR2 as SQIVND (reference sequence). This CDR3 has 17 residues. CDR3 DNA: TGTGCCAGTAGCACCTTGGGTCAGGGGTGGTTTGACAATGAGCAGTTCTTC. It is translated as CASSTLGQGWFDNEQFF.

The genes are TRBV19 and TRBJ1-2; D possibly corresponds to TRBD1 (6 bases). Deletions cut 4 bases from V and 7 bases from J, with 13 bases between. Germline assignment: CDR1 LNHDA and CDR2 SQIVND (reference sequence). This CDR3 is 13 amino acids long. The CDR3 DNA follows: TGTGCCAGTAGTACCCGGGACATGGGTGGCTACACCTTC. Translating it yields CASSTRDMGGYTF.

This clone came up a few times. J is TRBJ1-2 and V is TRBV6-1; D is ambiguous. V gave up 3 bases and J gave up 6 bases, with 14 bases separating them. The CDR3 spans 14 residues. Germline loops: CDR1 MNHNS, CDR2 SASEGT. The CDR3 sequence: CASSESSPFDGYTF. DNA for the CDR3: TGTGCCAGCAGTGAGTCCTCCCCGTTTGATGGCTACACCTTC.

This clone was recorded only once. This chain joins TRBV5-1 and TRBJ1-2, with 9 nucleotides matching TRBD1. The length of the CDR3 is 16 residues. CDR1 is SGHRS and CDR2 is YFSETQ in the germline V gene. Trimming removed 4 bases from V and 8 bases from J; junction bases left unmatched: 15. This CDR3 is CASSVKPGQGSGGYTF. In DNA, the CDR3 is TGCGCCAGCAGCGTAAAACCGGGACAGGGAAGTGGAGGCTACACCTTC.

The CDR3 DNA sequence: TGTGCCAGCTGGCCGGGTCCCTTAAACACCGGGGAGCTGTTTTTT. Amino acid sequence: CASWPGPLNTGELFF. V gene TRBV6-5 combines with J gene TRBJ2-2; no clear D gene. The CDR3 covers 15 residues. V lost 8 bases, J lost 2 bases, and 15 bases lay in between. Germline values: CDR1 MNHEY, CDR2 SVGAGI.

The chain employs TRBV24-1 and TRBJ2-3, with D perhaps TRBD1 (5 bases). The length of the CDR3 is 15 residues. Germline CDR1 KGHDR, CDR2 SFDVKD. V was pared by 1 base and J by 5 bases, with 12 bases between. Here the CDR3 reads CATSDLGEDVDTQYF. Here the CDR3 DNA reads TGTGCCACCAGTGATTTAGGGGAAGATGTAGATACGCAGTATTTT.